Listed here are 15 T cell receptor beta chains from one sample, sequenced in a study of cytomegalovirus exposure and HLA in healthy donors. The PCR was carried out with 60 Vbeta primers and 13 Jbeta primers. Sequencing used immunoSEQ multiplex PCR; TCRdb keeps in-frame clones, though not all of them. Of 110,000 to 150,000 clones listed, 80% are singletons. Sequencing was done on a sample of PBMCs. The receptors here all came from a male donor in good health and CMV-seronegative.

The genes are TRBV4-3 and TRBJ1-2, with 10 positions matching TRBD1. Trimming cost V 0 bases and J 8 bases; bases outside gene matches: 12. Germline-derived CDR1 and CDR2 are LGHNA and YSLEER. The CDR3 is made up of 17 amino acids. The CDR3 region is CASSQEGTGANVGGYTF. DNA for the CDR3: TGCGCCAGCAGCCAAGAGGGGACAGGGGCTAACGTCGGGGGCTACACCTTC.

This chain joins TRBV6-5 and TRBJ1-4, with no clear D. Germline loops: CDR1 MNHEY, CDR2 SVGAGI. Deletions cut 6 bases from V and 7 bases from J, with 15 bases between. CDR3 length: 14 amino acids. The CDR3 coding sequence is TGTGCCAGCAGCAGGCAGCGGAGTGGTGAAAAACTGTTTTTT. It yields the protein CASSRQRSGEKLFF.

V and J are TRBV18 and TRBJ1-2; 7 bases agree with TRBD1. The CDR3 covers 13 residues. From germline, CDR1 is KGHSH and CDR2 LQKENI. The V segment lost 6 bases and the J segment 4 bases; nucleotides outside the gene matches: 5. The CDR3 DNA follows: TGTGCCAGCTCCGCAGGGGGATCCTATGGCTACACCTTC. This gives the protein CASSAGGSYGYTF. The full variable domain, in which reference TRBV18 and TRBJ1-2 provide the parts outside the CDR3, is NAGVMQNPRHLVRRRGQEARLRCSPMKGHSHVYWYRQLPEEGLKFMVYLQKENIIDESGMPKERFSAEFPKEGPSILRIQQVVRGDSAAYFCASSAGGSYGYTFGSGTRLTVV.

The chain links TRBV13 to TRBJ2-7; maybe TRBD2 (6 bases). The CDR3 sequence is 12 residues long. Germline assignment: CDR1 PRHDT and CDR2 FYEKMQ (reference sequence). Trimming removed 5 bases from V and 6 bases from J, with 11 bases in between. The CDR3 DNA sequence: TGTGCCAGCAGCCACCTGGGGGGCGAGCAGTACTTC. Protein product: CASSHLGGEQYF. Based on the CDR3 plus reference TRBV13 and TRBJ2-7, the full variable domain is AAGVIQSPRHLIKEKRETATLKCYPIPRHDTVYWYQQGPGQDPQFLISFYEKMQSDKGSIPDRFSAQQFSDYHSELNMSSLELGDSALYFCASSHLGGEQYFGPGTRLTVT.

V gene TRBV7-2 combines with J gene TRBJ1-4, with 9 nucleotides matching TRBD1. Germline CDR1 is SGHTA and CDR2 is FQGNSA. Losses at the gene ends were 5 bases for V and 6 bases for J; bases not matched to a gene: 4. The CDR3 totals 14 residues. As DNA, the CDR3 is TGTGCCAGCAGCCTTCGACAGGGGGATGAAAAACTGTTTTTT. It yields the protein CASSLRQGDEKLFF.

The V gene is TRBV5-1, the J gene TRBJ2-3, with a weak D call TRBD1 (6 bases). Trimming took 0 bases from V and 4 from J, leaving 9 bases between them. Germline assignment: CDR1 SGHRS and CDR2 YFSETQ. CDR3 length: 14 amino acids. The CDR3, as DNA: TGCGCCAGCAGCTTGGGACAGGCGGCAGATACGCAGTATTTT. Translation: CASSLGQAADTQYF.

As DNA, the CDR3 is TGTGCCAGCAGTGGACCCTGGCGGACTGAAGCTTTCTTT. This gives the protein CASSGPWRTEAFF. The V and J genes are TRBV2 and TRBJ1-1; D is unresolved. This CDR3 contains 13 residues. The germline CDR1 and CDR2 sequences are SNHLY and FYNNEI. Trimming removed 4 bases at V and 5 bases at J, with 11 bases between.

V usage is TRBV6-5 and J usage is TRBJ1-1; D is unclear. Deletions cut 5 bases from V and 1 base from J, with 11 bases between. CDR1 is MNHEY and CDR2 is SVGAGI in the germline V gene. The CDR3 consists of 14 residues. CDR3 sequence reads: CASSQQGRNTEAFF. CDR3 nucleotides: TGTGCCAGCAGTCAACAAGGGAGGAACACTGAAGCTTTCTTT.

The chain combines TRBV9 with TRBJ1-2; D is perhaps TRBD1 (6 bases). V lost 3 bases to trimming and J lost 7 bases, with 16 bases between them. The V gene's germline CDR1 is SGDLS and CDR2 YYNGEE. CDR3 size: 14 residues. CDR3 DNA sequence: TGTGCCAGCAGCGCACAGGGTTTGGGCGCTGGCTACACCTTC. The encoded protein is CASSAQGLGAGYTF.

The CDR3 loop reads CASSFQIQPQHF. DNA of the CDR3: TGTGCCAGTAGTTTCCAAATTCAGCCCCAGCATTTT. This rearrangement joins TRBV19 to TRBJ1-5; D not resolved. Germline-derived CDR1 and CDR2 are LNHDA and SQIVND (reference sequence). V dropped 5 bases and J dropped 6 bases, with 8 bases sitting between them. CDR3 size: 12 residues.

In regard to this clone: The sample contains more than one DNA sequence encoding this CDR3. The CDR3 DNA reads as TGTGCCAGTAGTATAGTTCGGAACACTGAAGCTTTCTTT. This translates into CASSIVRNTEAFF. The chain recombines TRBV19 with TRBJ1-1; D not certain. The CDR3 has 13 amino acids. Germline CDR1 LNHDA, CDR2 SQIVND (reference sequence). Trimming removed 1 base at V and 1 base at J, with 4 bases between. The variable domain in full, with the rest retrieved from reference TRBV19 and TRBJ1-1, is DGGITQSPKYLFRKEGQNVTLSCEQNLNHDAMYWYRQDPGQGLRLIYYSQIVNDFQKGDIAEGYSVSREKKESFPLTVTSAQKNPTAFYLCASSIVRNTEAFFGQGTRLTVV.

J is TRBJ1-2 and V is TRBV30, with D maybe TRBD1 (5 bases). Germline V lookup: CDR1 GTSNPN, CDR2 SVGIG (reference sequence). Trimming removed 3 bases at V and 5 bases at J, with 16 bases between. The CDR3 contains 14 residues. The CDR3 spells CAWRNTGVGYGYTF. The CDR3 DNA reads as TGTGCCTGGAGGAATACGGGGGTTGGGTATGGCTACACCTTC.

The V and J genes are TRBV2 and TRBJ2-7; a possible D gene is TRBD1 (5 bases). The germline CDR1 and CDR2 sequences are SNHLY and FYNNEI. V was cut by 2 bases and J by 0 bases, with 8 bases left in between. The CDR3 is 14 amino acids. The CDR3 coding sequence is TGTGCCAGCAGTGAACAGGGTAGCTCCTACGAGCAGTACTTC. It codes for CASSEQGSSYEQYF.

V is TRBV28 and J is TRBJ1-1; maybe TRBD1 (6 bases). The CDR3 contains 13 residues. In germline, CDR1 is MDHEN, CDR2 SYDVKM. Trimming took 6 bases from V and 7 from J, leaving 15 bases between them. The CDR3 is CASRTGQIYEAFF. In nucleotides, the CDR3 is TGTGCCAGCAGGACCGGACAGATCTATGAAGCTTTCTTT.

The rearrangement joins TRBV7-3 to TRBJ1-1, with 9 bases lining up with TRBD1. CDR3 length: 22 residues. The J segment lost 4 bases and the V segment lost 1 base, leaving 25 bases of the junction unmatched. CDR1 is SGHTA and CDR2 is FQGTGA in the germline V gene. For the CDR3, the DNA is TGTGCCAGCAGCTTAAGAGGGGTTCGGGGACAGGGCGACAGGTTCGGTGTCACTGAAGCTTTCTTT. Residues: CASSLRGVRGQGDRFGVTEAFF. The full variable domain, its missing parts supplied by reference TRBV7-3 and TRBJ1-1, is GAGVSQTPSNKVTEKGKYVELRCDPISGHTALYWYRQSLGQGPEFLIYFQGTGAADDSGLPNDRFFAVRPEGSVSTLKIQRTERGDSAVYLCASSLRGVRGQGDRFGVTEAFFGQGTRLTVV.